Listed below are T cell receptor beta chains from one sample, sequenced in a study of shared clonotypes between healthy human individuals. Method: immunoSEQ multiplex PCR; TCRdb's copy keeps in-frame clones and lacks some. The table records more than 1 million clones, around 82% of them present only once. What was sequenced was memory CD4+ T cells from PBMCs. These receptors were taken from a man younger than 35 in good health. Some clones in this sample may be carry-over from other donors' samples. CDR3s leave out the opening cysteine and the closing phenylalanine or tryptophan.

TRBV29-1 | SVGPSLGETQY
TRBV28 | ASSQGDRDYQPQH
TRBV5-1 | ASSFDGRVSVDTQY
TRBV19 | ASSIDQTNEKLF
TRBV30 | AWSPRQGNEQY
TRBV18 | ASSPQLAASLDSYNEQF
TRBV30 | AWRTGASGNTIY
TRBV28 | ASSQTTSSAYEQY
TRBV27 | ASSRLAGIYEQY
TRBV2 | ASGLAAYNEQF
TRBV4-2 | ASSQALGVGYT
TRBV29-1 | STEHRLTNYGYT
TRBV2 | ASSGTGDGYT